This T cell receptor beta chain was sequenced in a study of blood T cell repertoires in COVID-19. Across the study: T cells, B-cell-depleted T cells, or PBMCs provided the cDNA or gDNA that served as material.

Per the study methods: How many nucleated cells were present was estimated from reference gene primer amplification. Only in-frame clones appear in the TCRdb table, and some are missing; sequencing was by immunoSEQ multiplex PCR. Clone size and the V and J calls come from that table; the DNA yielded D and trimming. This sample yields roughly 50,000 clones, of which around 89% are seen a single time; approximately 15% belongs to the top ten. The CDR3 covers 16 residues. Trimming pared 2 bases from V and 4 bases from J, leaving 17 bases between. The V gene's germline CDR1 is MNHEY and CDR2 SVGAGI. Sequenced sample: peripheral blood. This chain joins TRBV6-5 and TRBJ1-1; maybe TRBD1 (6 bases). The TCR comes from a woman aged 55-70 years with active COVID-19. The CDR3 protein is CASSYVHGQLGTEAFF. The CDR3 coding sequence is TGTGCCAGCAGTTACGTACACGGACAGCTAGGCACTGAAGCTTTCTTT.